What follows describes a single T cell receptor (beta chain). Its antigen is currently not known. No base quality values were provided; no much bigger clone lies one nucleotide off. Including cysteine and phenylalanine, the CDR3 has 18 amino acids. The CDR3 DNA has 54 bases and is translated from base 1. The V end loses 9 bases and the J end loses 0 bases, and a stretch of 25 bases separates them. CDR1 LGHDT and CDR2 YNNKEL were looked up in the germline V gene (reference sequence). The sample belongs to a study of blood T cell repertoires in COVID-19 (dated by TCRdb to about 2020). Regarding the research as a whole: Collaborator samples came from the United States, Italy and Spain and covered acute and convalescent phases of COVID-19. The material from the prospective study consisted of cDNA or gDNA derived from T cells, B-cell-depleted T cells, or PBMCs. Subjects who had been exposed to COVID-19, were actively infected with it, or had recovered from it provided the deeply sampled blood TCRbeta repertoires that made up the dataset. The repertoires were made available in a free public database intended to serve as a resource for research on the immune response to SARS-CoV-2. The samples were drawn from the first 160 participants of the ongoing ImmuneRACE study and from 1,254 subjects provided by 6 global collaborators. A de-identified subject ID, COVID-19 status, age in years and sex were almost always included in the sample metadata. Where HLA class I and class II types were available, the types were taken from metadata supplied by the sample provider, not from assay-based typing. Results and caveats for the whole study, not just this receptor: How much clinical and demographic metadata was included differed by source and by participant, and the metadata was provided uncurated.

Participants in the prospective study were aged roughly 18 to 89 years, lived in about two dozen United States geographic areas, and enrolled through a virtual design. To assign participants to cohorts, the prospective study relied on clinical history that participants themselves reported in a screening survey and a study questionnaire. ImmuneRACE Cohort 3 recovered participants were defined by two consecutive negative NP/OP PCR tests, healthcare professional clearance, or symptom resolution. Mobile phlebotomists in the prospective study collected whole blood, serum and a nasopharyngeal or oropharyngeal swab from every participant. Participants in the prospective study had the option to provide additional blood draws and questionnaires over a roughly two-month period. Before DNA extraction, blood samples from the prospective study were shipped at room temperature or frozen. The immunoSEQ Assay, a bias-controlled multiplex PCR, was used to amplify TCRbeta CDR3 regions from genomic DNA. The authors processed their data as follows. Nucleated cell counts per sample were estimated from amplification of reference gene primers within the assay. To quantify the absolute abundance of each unique TCRbeta CDR3 rearrangement, sequence reads were collapsed and filtered. For each sample, productive Simpson clonality was calculated as the square root of Simpson's diversity index across productive rearrangements. TCRdb retrieved this table from immuneACCESS and kept in-frame rearrangements only. Not all clones are present; in checked studies, unresolved V genes account for under half, and no reason is known for the remainder. Clone size and the V and J calls come from that table; the DNA yielded D and trimming. This sample holds 200,000 to 250,000 clones; 70% to 85% were observed only once. The biggest ten clones account for about 2% of the sample.

The sample taken for sequencing was PBMCs or T cells enriched from blood (not recorded which). The chain couples TRBV3-1 (or the pseudogene TRBV3-2) to TRBJ2-3; TRBD1 is possibly the D segment (6 matching bases). This receptor was identified in a man aged 55-75 years who had recovered from COVID-19. The CDR3 region reads CARFSRTETSFSTDTQYF. The DNA sequence is as follows: TGTGCCAGGTTCTCTAGGACAGAAACAAGCTTTAGCACAGATACGCAGTATTTT.